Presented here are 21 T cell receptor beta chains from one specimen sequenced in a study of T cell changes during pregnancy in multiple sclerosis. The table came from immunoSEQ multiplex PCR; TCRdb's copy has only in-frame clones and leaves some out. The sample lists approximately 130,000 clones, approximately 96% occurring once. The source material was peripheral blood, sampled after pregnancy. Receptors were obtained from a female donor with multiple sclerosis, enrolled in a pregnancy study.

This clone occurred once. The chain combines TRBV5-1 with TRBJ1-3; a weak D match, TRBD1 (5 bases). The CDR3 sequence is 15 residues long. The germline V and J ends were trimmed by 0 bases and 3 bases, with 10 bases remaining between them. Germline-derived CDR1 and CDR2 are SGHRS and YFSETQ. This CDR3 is CASSLVGGSGNTIYF. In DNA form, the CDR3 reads TGCGCCAGCAGCTTGGTGGGGGGTAGTGGAAACACCATATATTTT. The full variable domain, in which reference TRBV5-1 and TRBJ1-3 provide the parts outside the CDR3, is KAGVTQTPRYLIKTRGQQVTLSCSPISGHRSVSWYQQTPGQGLQFLFEYFSETQRNKGNFPGRFSGRQFSNSRSEMNVSTLELGDSALYLCASSLVGGSGNTIYFGEGSWLTVV.

The CDR3 nucleotides are TGCGCCAGCAGCCAAGTAGGCGGGAGCCCCGGGGAGCTGTTTTTT. It specifies CASSQVGGSPGELFF. This chain uses TRBV4-1 with TRBJ2-2; TRBD2 aligns across 7 bases. The V gene end was trimmed by 1 base and the J gene end by 6 bases; junction bases not matched to a gene: 5. This CDR3 region has 15 residues. The germline CDR1 and CDR2 sequences are MGHRA and YSYEKL.

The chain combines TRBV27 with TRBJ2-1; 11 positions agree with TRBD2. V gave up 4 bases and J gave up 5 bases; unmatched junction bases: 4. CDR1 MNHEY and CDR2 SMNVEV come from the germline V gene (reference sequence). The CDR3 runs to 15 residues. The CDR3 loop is CASSSLAGVDNEQFF. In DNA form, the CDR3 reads TGTGCCAGCAGTTCACTAGCGGGAGTGGACAATGAGCAGTTCTTC.

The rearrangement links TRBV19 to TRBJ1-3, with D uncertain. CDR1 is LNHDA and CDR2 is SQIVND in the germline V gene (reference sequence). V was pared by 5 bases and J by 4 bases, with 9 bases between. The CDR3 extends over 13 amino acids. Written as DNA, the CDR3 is TGTGCCAGTAGTCACGCGGGGGGAAACACCATATATTTT. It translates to CASSHAGGNTIYF.

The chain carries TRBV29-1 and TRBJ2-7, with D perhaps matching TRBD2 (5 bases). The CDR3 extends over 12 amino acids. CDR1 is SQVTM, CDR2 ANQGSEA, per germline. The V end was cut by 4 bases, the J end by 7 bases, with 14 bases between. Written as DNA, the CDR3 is TGCAGCGTTGGGGCTAGAGGGTATGAGCAGTACTTC. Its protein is CSVGARGYEQYF.

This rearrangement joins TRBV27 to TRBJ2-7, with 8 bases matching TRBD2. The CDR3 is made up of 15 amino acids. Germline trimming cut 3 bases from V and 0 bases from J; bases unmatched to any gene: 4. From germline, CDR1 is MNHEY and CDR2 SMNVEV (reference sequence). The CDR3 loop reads CASSFSGISSYEQYF. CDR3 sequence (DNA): TGTGCCAGCAGTTTTAGCGGGATTAGCTCCTACGAGCAGTACTTC.

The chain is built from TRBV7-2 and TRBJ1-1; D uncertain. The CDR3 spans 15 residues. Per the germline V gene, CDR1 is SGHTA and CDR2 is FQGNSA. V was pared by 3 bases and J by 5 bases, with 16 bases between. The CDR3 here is CASSFFTGPGTEAFF. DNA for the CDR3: TGTGCCAGCAGCTTTTTTACGGGCCCGGGAACTGAAGCTTTCTTT.

The CDR3 here is CASSLTGIRGDNYGYTF. The CDR3 DNA follows: TGTGCCAGCAGCTTAACGGGAATCAGGGGGGATAACTATGGCTACACCTTC. The chain has TRBV5-5 and TRBJ1-2; 7 bases are a match to TRBD1. Per germline, CDR1 SGHKS and CDR2 YYEKEE (reference sequence). The CDR3 sequence is 17 residues long. After removal of 2 bases from V and 1 base from J, the junction contained 11 bases not matched to a gene.

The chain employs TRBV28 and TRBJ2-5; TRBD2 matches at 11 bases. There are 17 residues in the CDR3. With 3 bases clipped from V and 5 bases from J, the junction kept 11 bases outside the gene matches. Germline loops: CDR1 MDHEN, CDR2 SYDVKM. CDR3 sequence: CASSFLAGGPQGETQYF. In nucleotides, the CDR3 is TGTGCCAGCAGTTTTTTAGCGGGAGGGCCTCAAGGGGAGACCCAGTACTTC. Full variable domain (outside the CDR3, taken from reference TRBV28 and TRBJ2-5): DVKVTQSSRYLVKRTGEKVFLECVQDMDHENMFWYRQDPGLGLRLIYFSYDVKMKEKGDIPEGYSVSREKKERFSLILESASTNQTSMYLCASSFLAGGPQGETQYFGPGTRLLVL.

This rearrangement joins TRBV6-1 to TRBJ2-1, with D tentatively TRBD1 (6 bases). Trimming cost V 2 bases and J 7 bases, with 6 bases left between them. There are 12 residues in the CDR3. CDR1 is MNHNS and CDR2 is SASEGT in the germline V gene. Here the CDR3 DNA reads TGTGCCAGCAGTGAAAGGGGGAATGAGCAGTTCTTC. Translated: CASSERGNEQFF.

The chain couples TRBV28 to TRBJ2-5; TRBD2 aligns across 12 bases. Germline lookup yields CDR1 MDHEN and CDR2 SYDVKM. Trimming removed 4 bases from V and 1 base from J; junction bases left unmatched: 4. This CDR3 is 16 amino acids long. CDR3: CASSSGTSGPQETQYF. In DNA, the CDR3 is TGTGCCAGCAGTTCAGGGACTAGCGGGCCCCAAGAGACCCAGTACTTC.

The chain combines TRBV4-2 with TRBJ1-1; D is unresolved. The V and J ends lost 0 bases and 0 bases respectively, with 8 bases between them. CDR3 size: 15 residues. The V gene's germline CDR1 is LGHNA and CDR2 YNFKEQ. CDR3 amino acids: CASSQDWQLNTEAFF. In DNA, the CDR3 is TGTGCCAGCAGCCAAGATTGGCAGTTGAACACTGAAGCTTTCTTT.

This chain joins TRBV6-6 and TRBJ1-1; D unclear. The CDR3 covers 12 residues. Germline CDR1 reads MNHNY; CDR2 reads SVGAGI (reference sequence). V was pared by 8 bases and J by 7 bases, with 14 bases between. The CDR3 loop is CASDPRGGEAFF. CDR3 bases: TGTGCCAGCGACCCTCGCGGCGGTGAAGCTTTCTTT.

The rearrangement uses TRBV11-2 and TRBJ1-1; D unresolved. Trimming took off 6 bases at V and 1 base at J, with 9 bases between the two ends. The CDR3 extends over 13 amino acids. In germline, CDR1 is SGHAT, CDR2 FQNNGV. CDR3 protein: CASSETGNTEAFF. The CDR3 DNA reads TGTGCCAGCAGTGAGACGGGGAACACTGAAGCTTTCTTT.

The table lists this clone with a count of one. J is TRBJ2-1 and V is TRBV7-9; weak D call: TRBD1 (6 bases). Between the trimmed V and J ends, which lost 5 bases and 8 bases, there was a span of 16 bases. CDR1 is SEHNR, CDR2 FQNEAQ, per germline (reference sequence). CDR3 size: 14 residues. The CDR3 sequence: CASSLELQGDEQFF. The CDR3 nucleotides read TGTGCCAGCAGCCTAGAGTTACAGGGAGATGAGCAGTTCTTC.

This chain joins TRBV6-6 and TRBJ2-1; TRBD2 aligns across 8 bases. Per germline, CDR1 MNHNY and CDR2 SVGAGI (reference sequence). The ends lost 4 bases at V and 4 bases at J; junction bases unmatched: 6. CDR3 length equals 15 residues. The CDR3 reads CASSSREGRYNEQFF. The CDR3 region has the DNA TGTGCCAGCAGTTCCCGGGAGGGCCGTTACAATGAGCAGTTCTTC.

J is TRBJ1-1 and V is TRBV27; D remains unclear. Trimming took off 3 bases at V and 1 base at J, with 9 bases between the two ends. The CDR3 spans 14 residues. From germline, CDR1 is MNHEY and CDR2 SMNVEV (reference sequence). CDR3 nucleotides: TGTGCCAGCAGTTTCCAGGATCAGAACACTGAAGCTTTCTTT. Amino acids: CASSFQDQNTEAFF.

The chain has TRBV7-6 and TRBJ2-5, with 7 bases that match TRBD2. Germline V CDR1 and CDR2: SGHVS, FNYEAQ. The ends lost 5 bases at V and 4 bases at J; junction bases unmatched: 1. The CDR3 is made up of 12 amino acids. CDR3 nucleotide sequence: TGTGCCAGCAGCGGGGGGGGAGAGACCCAGTACTTC. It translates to CASSGGGETQYF.

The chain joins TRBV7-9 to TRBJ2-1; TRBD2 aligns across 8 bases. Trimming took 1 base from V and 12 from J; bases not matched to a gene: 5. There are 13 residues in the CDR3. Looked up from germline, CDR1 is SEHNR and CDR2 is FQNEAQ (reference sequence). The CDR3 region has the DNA TGTGCCAGCAGCTTAGTCGGACTAGCATGGCAGTTCTTC. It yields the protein CASSLVGLAWQFF. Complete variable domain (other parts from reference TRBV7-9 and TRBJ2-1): DTGVSQNPRHKITKRGQNVTFRCDPISEHNRLYWYRQTLGQGPEFLTYFQNEAQLEKSRLLSDRFSAERPKGSFSTLEIQRTEQGDSAMYLCASSLVGLAWQFFGPGTRLTVL.

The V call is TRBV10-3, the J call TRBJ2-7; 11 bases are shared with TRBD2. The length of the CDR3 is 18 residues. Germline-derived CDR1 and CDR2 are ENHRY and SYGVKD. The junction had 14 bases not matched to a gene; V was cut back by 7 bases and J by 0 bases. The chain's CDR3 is CAIKGGTSGPSFSYEQYF. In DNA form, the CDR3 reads TGTGCCATCAAGGGGGGGACTAGCGGACCATCTTTCTCCTACGAGCAGTACTTC.

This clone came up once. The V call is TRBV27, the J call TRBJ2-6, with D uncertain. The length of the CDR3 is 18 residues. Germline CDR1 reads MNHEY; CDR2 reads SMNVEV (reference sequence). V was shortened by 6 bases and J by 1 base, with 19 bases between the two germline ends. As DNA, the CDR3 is TGTGCCAGCAGCCCGTTAGTTCAACCCCTGTCTGGGGCCAACGTCCTGACTTTC. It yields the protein CASSPLVQPLSGANVLTF. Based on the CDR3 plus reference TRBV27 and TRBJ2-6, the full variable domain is EAQVTQNPRYLITVTGKKLTVTCSQNMNHEYMSWYRQDPGLGLRQIYYSMNVEVTDKGDVPEGYKVSRKEKRNFPLILESPSPNQTSLYFCASSPLVQPLSGANVLTFGAGSRLTVL.